This TCR beta chain comes out of a study of Tregs in tolerant kidney transplant recipients. Study as a whole: Recipient Tregs were cultured approximately 16 days with activated donor B cells and IL-2. Activated donor B cells came from 10-day culture on CD40L 3T3 cells. Study-wide results and caveats: Some patients' samples used different primers over time, so nucleotide sequences weren't comparable.

This table comes from immunoSEQ multiplex PCR, and its TCRdb copy is limited to in-frame clones, with some not included. This table has about 5,600 clones, nearly 90% appearing once. Per germline, CDR1 SGHTA and CDR2 FQGNSA. The CDR3 loop spans 15 amino acids. Trimming stripped 1 base from V and 1 base from J, with 8 bases between. Remarks on this clone: The antigen remains unidentified.

This TCR came from a human patient who received a combined kidney and bone marrow transplant. The material sequenced was Tregs from blood cultured with allogeneic cells, taken before the transplant. V is TRBV7-2 and J is TRBJ1-5; the D gene is possibly TRBD1 (5 bases). The CDR3 DNA reads TGTGCCAGCAGCTTAGGGGGGAGAAGCAATCAGCCCCAGCATTTT. Translating it yields CASSLGGRSNQPQHF. Supplemented by reference TRBV7-2 and TRBJ1-5, the full variable domain reads GAGVSQSPSNKVTEKGKDVELRCDPISGHTALYWYRQSLGQGLEFLIYFQGNSAPDKSGLPSDRFSAERTGGSVSTLTIQRTQQEDSAVYLCASSLGGRSNQPQHFGDGTRLSIL.